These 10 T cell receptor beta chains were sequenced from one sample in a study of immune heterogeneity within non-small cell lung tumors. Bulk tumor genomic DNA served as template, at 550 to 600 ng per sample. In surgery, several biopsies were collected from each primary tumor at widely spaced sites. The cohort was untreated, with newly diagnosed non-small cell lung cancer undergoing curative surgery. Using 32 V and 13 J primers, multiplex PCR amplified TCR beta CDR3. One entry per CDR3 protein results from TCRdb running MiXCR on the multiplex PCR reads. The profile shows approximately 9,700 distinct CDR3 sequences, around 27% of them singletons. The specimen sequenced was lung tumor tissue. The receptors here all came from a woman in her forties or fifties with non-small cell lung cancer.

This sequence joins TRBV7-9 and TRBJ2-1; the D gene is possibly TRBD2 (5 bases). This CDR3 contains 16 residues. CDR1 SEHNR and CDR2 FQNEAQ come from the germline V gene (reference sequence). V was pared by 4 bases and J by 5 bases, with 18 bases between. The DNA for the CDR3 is TGTGCCAGCAGCTGCCGAGGGCTGGGAGCCAACAATGAGCAGTTCTTC. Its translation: CASSCRGLGANNEQFF.

CDR3 protein: CASSFGRGANYQETQYF. The DNA of the CDR3 is TGTGCCAGCAGTTTCGGGCGGGGGGCCAATTACCAAGAGACCCAGTACTTC. The chain is built from TRBV28 and TRBJ2-5; 8 bases line up with TRBD2. Germline CDR1 MDHEN, CDR2 SYDVKM. The CDR3 has 17 amino acids. Trimming took 3 bases from V and 0 from J; bases not matched to a gene: 9.

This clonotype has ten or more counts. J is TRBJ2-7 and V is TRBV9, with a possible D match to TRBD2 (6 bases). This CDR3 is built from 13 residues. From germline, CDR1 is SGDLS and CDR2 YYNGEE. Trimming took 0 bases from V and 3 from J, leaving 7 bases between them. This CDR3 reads CASSVGGDYEQYF. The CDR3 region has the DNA TGTGCCAGCAGCGTAGGGGGGGACTACGAGCAGTACTTC. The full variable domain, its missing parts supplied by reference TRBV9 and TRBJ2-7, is DSGVTQTPKHLITATGQRVTLRCSPRSGDLSVYWYQQSLDQGLQFLIQYYNGEERAKGNILERFSAQQFPDLHSELNLSSLELGDSALYFCASSVGGDYEQYFGPGTRLTVT.

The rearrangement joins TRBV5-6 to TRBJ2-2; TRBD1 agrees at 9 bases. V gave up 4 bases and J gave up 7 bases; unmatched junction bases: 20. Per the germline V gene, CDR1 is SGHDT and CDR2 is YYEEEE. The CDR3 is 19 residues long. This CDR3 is CASSPGYRGRITTGGELFF. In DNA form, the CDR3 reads TGTGCCAGCAGCCCAGGTTACAGGGGGCGCATCACTACTGGCGGGGAGCTGTTTTTT.

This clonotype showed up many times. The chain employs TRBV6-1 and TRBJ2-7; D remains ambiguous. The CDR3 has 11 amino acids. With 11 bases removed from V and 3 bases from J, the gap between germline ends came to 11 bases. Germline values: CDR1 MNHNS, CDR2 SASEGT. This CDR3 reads CAAQAFYEQYF. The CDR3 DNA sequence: TGTGCCGCCCAGGCCTTCTACGAGCAGTACTTC.

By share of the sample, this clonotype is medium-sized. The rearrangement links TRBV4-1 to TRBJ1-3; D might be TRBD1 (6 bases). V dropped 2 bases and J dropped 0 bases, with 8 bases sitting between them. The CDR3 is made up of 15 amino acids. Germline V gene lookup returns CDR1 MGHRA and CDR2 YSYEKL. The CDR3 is CASSQRTVSGNTIYF. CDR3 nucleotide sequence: TGCGCCAGCAGCCAACGGACAGTCTCTGGAAACACCATATATTTT.

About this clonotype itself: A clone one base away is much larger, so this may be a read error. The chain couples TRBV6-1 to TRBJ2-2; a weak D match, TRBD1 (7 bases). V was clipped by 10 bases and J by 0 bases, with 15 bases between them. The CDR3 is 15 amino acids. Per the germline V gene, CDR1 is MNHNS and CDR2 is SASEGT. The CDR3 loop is CATSAGQSNTGELFF. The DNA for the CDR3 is TGTGCCACCAGCGCGGGACAGTCGAACACCGGGGAGCTGTTTTTT.

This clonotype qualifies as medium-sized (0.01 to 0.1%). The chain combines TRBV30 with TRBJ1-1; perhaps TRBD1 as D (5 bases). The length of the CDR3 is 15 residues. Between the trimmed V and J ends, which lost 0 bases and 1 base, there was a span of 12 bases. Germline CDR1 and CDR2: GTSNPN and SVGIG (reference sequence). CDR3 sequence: CAWSVIAGQNTEAFF. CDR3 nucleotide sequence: TGTGCCTGGAGTGTAATTGCTGGACAGAACACTGAAGCTTTCTTT.

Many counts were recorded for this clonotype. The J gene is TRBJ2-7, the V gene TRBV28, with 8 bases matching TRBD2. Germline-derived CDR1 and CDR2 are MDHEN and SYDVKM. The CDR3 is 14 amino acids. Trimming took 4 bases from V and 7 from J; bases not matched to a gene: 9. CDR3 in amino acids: CASSSGGRGREQYF. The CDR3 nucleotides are TGTGCCAGCAGTTCGGGGGGGCGCGGGCGGGAGCAGTACTTC.

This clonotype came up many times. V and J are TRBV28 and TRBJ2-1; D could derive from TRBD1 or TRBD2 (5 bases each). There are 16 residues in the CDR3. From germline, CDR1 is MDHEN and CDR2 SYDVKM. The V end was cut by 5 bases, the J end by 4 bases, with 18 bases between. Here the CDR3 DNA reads TGTGCCAGCAGTGGCTCCGGGACGGGGAATTACAATGAGCAGTTCTTC. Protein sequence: CASSGSGTGNYNEQFF.